This T cell receptor beta chain came from a study of prognosis after radiotherapy for stage I lung cancer. This clonotype has more than one count but fewer than ten. A far larger clone lies a single base away; this is likely a read error. The study amplified the TCR beta CDR3 region from genomic DNA. This amplification was carried out by two rounds of multiplex PCR. First-round PCR, the initial amplification, used primers specific to each TRBV and TRBJ gene. TCRdb reanalysed the multiplex PCR reads using MiXCR and keeps one entry per CDR3 protein. Of tens of thousands of distinct CDR3 sequences in the sample, roughly 52% are singletons; the top ten hold 16%. This receptor was obtained from a donor of 50 years or more with non-small cell lung cancer. The sequencing used PBMCs, collected before or after stereotactic body radiation therapy (not recorded which).

CDR3 nucleotides: TGTGCCAGCAGTTACACCAATGGCGCCAGGGGGGTTGGCCAGCCAGATACGCAGTATTTT. It translates to CASSYTNGARGVGQPDTQYF. The chain carries TRBV6-9 and TRBJ2-3; tentatively, D is TRBD1 (7 bases). The V gene's germline CDR1 is MNHGY and CDR2 SVAAGI. Between the trimmed V and J ends, which lost 3 bases and 4 bases, there was a span of 29 bases. CDR3 size: 20 residues.